These T cell receptor beta chains were read from a single sample in a study of blood T cell repertoires in COVID-19. Repertoires were generated with immunoSEQ multiplex PCR, while TCRdb's copy carries only in-frame clones and drops some. Of some 170,000 clones in the sample, less than 90% were seen once. The sequencing sample was made of PBMCs or T cells enriched from blood (not recorded which). The receptor source for this set is a human donor with acute COVID-19. The donor label of this sample is uncertain. CDR3s leave out the opening cysteine and the closing phenylalanine or tryptophan. Each record gives: CDR3 protein, V gene, J gene, CDR3 length.

cdr3_aa: ASSAGATSGVYNEQF
v_call: TRBV5-1
j_call: TRBJ2-1
cdr3_length: 15

cdr3_aa: ASSSPGGLAGGLSETQY
v_call: TRBV7-2
j_call: TRBJ2-5
cdr3_length: 17

cdr3_aa: ASKPTGGVRMNTEAF
v_call: TRBV27
j_call: TRBJ1-1
cdr3_length: 15

cdr3_aa: AWKGSDLLYGYT
v_call: TRBV30
j_call: TRBJ1-2
cdr3_length: 12

cdr3_aa: ASSSLGTYNREQY
v_call: TRBV27
j_call: TRBJ2-7
cdr3_length: 13

cdr3_aa: AWTLGGVGNTEAF
v_call: TRBV30
j_call: TRBJ1-1
cdr3_length: 13

cdr3_aa: ASSSAGINEKLF
v_call: TRBV3-1/TRBV3-2
j_call: TRBJ1-4
cdr3_length: 12

cdr3_aa: ASTDTLNTEAF
v_call: TRBV12-5
j_call: TRBJ1-1
cdr3_length: 11

cdr3_aa: ATSRDLGASGANVLT
v_call: TRBV15
j_call: TRBJ2-6
cdr3_length: 15

cdr3_aa: ASMGTSSTQY
v_call: TRBV5-4
j_call: TRBJ2-5
cdr3_length: 10

cdr3_aa: ASSQDLFKGLAFTDTQY
v_call: TRBV4-1
j_call: TRBJ2-3
cdr3_length: 17

cdr3_aa: ASSFKGADGYT
v_call: TRBV12-3/TRBV12-4
j_call: TRBJ1-2
cdr3_length: 11

cdr3_aa: ASSHPGLAGQEQF
v_call: TRBV4-1
j_call: TRBJ2-1
cdr3_length: 13

cdr3_aa: ASSPKEGTEAF
v_call: TRBV18
j_call: TRBJ1-1
cdr3_length: 11

cdr3_aa: ASSLQTGREKLF
v_call: TRBV5-5
j_call: TRBJ1-4
cdr3_length: 12

cdr3_aa: ASIPRWEGSYEQY
v_call: TRBV2
j_call: TRBJ2-7
cdr3_length: 13